Following are 12 T cell receptor beta chains from one sample sequenced in a study of metastatic and nonmetastatic thyroid tumors. TCRdb reprocessed the PCR reads using MiXCR. The repertoire holds roughly 58,000 clones, with 4% to 4.5% as singletons. All patients were untreated before thyroid surgery. The sample consisted of blood. The receptors were sampled from a female donor with papillary thyroid cancer or a benign thyroid nodule (not recorded which). Some clones in this sample may be carry-over from other donors' samples.

This clone was seen at least ten times. The chain joins TRBV3-1 to TRBJ2-4, with 8 bases lining up with TRBD1. The CDR3 spans 13 residues. The V gene's germline CDR1 is LGHDT and CDR2 YNNKEL (reference sequence). The V segment lost 6 bases and the J segment 6 bases; nucleotides outside the gene matches: 4. This CDR3 is CASSQGARNIQYF. In DNA, the CDR3 is TGTGCCAGCAGTCAGGGGGCAAGAAACATTCAGTACTTC. Drawing the rest from reference TRBV3-1 and TRBJ2-4, the complete variable domain is DTAVSQTPKYLVTQMGNDKSIKCEQNLGHDTMYWYKQDSKKFLKIMFSYNNKELIINETVPNRFSPKSPDKAHLNLHINSLELGDSAVYFCASSQGARNIQYFGAGTRLSVL.

This clone has ten or more counts. The chain combines TRBV5-6 with TRBJ2-7, with TRBD1 matching 8 bases. V gave up 6 bases and J gave up 1 base; unmatched junction bases: 6. CDR1 is SGHDT, CDR2 YYEEEE, per germline. The CDR3 length is 14 residues. For the CDR3, the DNA is TGTGCCAGCAACTGGAGGACAGGGTCCTACGAGCAGTACTTC. This sequence encodes CASNWRTGSYEQYF. Supplemented by reference TRBV5-6 and TRBJ2-7, the full variable domain reads DAGVTQSPTHLIKTRGQQVTLRCSPKSGHDTVSWYQQALGQGPQFIFQYYEEEERQRGNFPDRFSGHQFPNYSSELNVNALLLGDSALYLCASNWRTGSYEQYFGPGTRLTVT.

Only a few counts were recorded for this clone. The CDR3 nucleotides are TGTGCCAGCAGCTCTCCGCGGGGACTTGGGGGCTACACCTTC. It specifies CASSSPRGLGGYTF. The V and J genes are TRBV7-3 and TRBJ1-2; a weak D match, TRBD1 (5 bases). This CDR3 has 14 amino acids. CDR1 and CDR2 from the germline V gene are SGHTA and FQGTGA. V was clipped by 4 bases and J by 8 bases, with 17 bases between them.

This clone was picked up many times. Since a much larger clone is just one base distant, this may be a read error. This specimen includes other DNA sequences encoding the same CDR3. The J gene is TRBJ2-3, the V gene TRBV6-1; D not resolved. Trimming removed 11 bases from V and 0 bases from J, with 9 bases in between. CDR1 is MNHNS, CDR2 SASEGT, per germline. The CDR3 spans 12 residues. The CDR3 region has the DNA TGTGCCTCTTCCGGAAGCACAGATACGCAGTATTTT. The encoded protein is CASSGSTDTQYF.

This clone was seen a handful of times. The rearrangement uses TRBV6-2 or TRBV6-3 and TRBJ1-5, with D maybe TRBD1 (6 bases). Germline V gives CDR1 MNHEY, CDR2 SVGEGT. With 4 bases removed from V and 2 bases from J, the gap between germline ends came to 12 bases. This CDR3 is built from 15 residues. The CDR3 spells CASSWEGGRNQPQHF. CDR3 nucleotide sequence: TGTGCCAGCAGTTGGGAAGGGGGGCGCAATCAGCCCCAGCATTTT.

This clone was seen a few times. Other DNA sequences within the sample encode an identical CDR3. The J gene is TRBJ1-6, the V gene TRBV6-1; D gene unclear. In germline, CDR1 is MNHNS, CDR2 SASEGT. This CDR3 spans 15 amino acids. The V gene lost 5 bases and the J gene lost 7 bases, with 15 bases spanning the gap. This chain's CDR3 is CASSPGQVENSPLHF. CDR3 in DNA: TGTGCCAGCAGTCCTGGTCAAGTTGAGAATTCACCCCTCCACTTT.

This clone was seen a handful of times. A much larger clonotype is one base distant, so this may be a read error. As the CDR3 is not closed by the conserved phenylalanine or tryptophan, this likely results from a read error. V is TRBV7-9 and J is TRBJ2-5; D not resolved. Trimming pared 4 bases from V and 2 bases from J, leaving 2 bases between. The CDR3 length is 11 residues. Germline V CDR1 and CDR2: SEHNR, FQNEAQ (reference sequence). CDR3 DNA sequence: TGTGCCAGCAGCTGGCAAGAGACCCAGTACCTC. It encodes CASSWQETQYL.

The chain links TRBV6-1 to TRBJ2-7, with TRBD1 identical over 7 bases. The trim removed 7 bases at V and 1 base at J, leaving 16 bases unmatched. Germline loops: CDR1 MNHNS, CDR2 SASEGT. This CDR3 contains 17 residues. The CDR3 region is CASNRTGDGNRSYEQYF. For the CDR3, the DNA is TGTGCCAGCAATCGAACAGGGGATGGGAATAGATCCTACGAGCAGTACTTC.

This clone occurred many times. J is TRBJ1-2 and V is TRBV11-1; possibly TRBD1 for D (6 bases). Per the germline V gene, CDR1 is SGHAT and CDR2 is FQDESV (reference sequence). The length of the CDR3 is 17 residues. Trimming removed 4 bases from V and 2 bases from J, with 20 bases in between. The CDR3, as DNA: TGTGCCAGCAGCTCGCCAAAGGGGGAGGCAGCGAACTATGGCTACACCTTC. It yields the protein CASSSPKGEAANYGYTF.

V gene TRBV27 combines with J gene TRBJ1-1, with a possible D match to TRBD1 (6 bases). The germline V gene encodes CDR1 MNHEY and CDR2 SMNVEV (reference sequence). V was shortened by 2 bases and J by 4 bases, with 11 bases between the two germline ends. The length of the CDR3 is 14 residues. In DNA form, the CDR3 reads TGTGCCAGCAGTTTAAGGGGGGGGTGCACTGAAGCTTTCTTT. It encodes CASSLRGGCTEAFF.

This clone was detected many times. This chain uses TRBV2 with TRBJ1-3; no definite D call. The CDR3 length is 15 residues. Between the trimmed V and J ends, which lost 9 bases and 1 base, there was a span of 16 bases. Germline CDR1 SNHLY, CDR2 FYNNEI. The CDR3 loop reads CASTRPVGSGNTIYF. The CDR3 DNA follows: TGTGCCAGTACACGACCTGTTGGGTCTGGAAACACCATATATTTT.

The table lists this clone with a few counts. A much bigger clone sits one base away, suggesting this may be a read error. Other DNA sequences within the sample encode an identical CDR3. This chain uses TRBV3-1 with TRBJ2-3; D gene uncertain. Trimming pared 7 bases from V and 5 bases from J, leaving 16 bases between. Germline V gene lookup returns CDR1 LGHDT and CDR2 YNNKEL (reference sequence). The CDR3 extends over 14 amino acids. DNA of the CDR3: TGTGCCAGCATGAGGTCCGTGGGTGGAGATACGCAGTATTTT. It is translated as CASMRSVGGDTQYF.